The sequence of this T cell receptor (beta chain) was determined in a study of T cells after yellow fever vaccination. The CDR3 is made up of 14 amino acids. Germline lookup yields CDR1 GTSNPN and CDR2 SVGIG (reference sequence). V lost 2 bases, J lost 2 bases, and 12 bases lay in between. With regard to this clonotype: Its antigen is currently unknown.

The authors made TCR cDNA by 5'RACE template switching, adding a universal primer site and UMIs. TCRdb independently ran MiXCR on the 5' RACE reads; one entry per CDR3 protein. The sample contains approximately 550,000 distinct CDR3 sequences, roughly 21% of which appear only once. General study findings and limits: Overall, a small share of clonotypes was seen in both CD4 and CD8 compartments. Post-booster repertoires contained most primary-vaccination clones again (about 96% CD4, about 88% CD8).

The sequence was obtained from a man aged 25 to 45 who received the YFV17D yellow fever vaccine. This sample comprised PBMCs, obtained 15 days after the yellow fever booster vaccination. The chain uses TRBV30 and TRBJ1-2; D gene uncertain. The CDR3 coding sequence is TGTGCCTGGAGTCTCGGGAATCCCAACTATGGCTACACCTTC. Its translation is CAWSLGNPNYGYTF. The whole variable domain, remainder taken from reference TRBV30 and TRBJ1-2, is SQTIHQWPATLVQPVGSPLSLECTVEGTSNPNLYWYRQAAGRGLQLLFYSVGIGQISSEVPQNLSASRPQDRQFILSSKKLLLSDSGFYLCAWSLGNPNYGYTFGSGTRLTVV.